Sequencing of this T cell receptor beta chain was carried out in a study of T-cell memory formation after mild COVID-19. Regarding the study as a whole: That cross-reactive memory joined was suggested by some responding clones appearing in pre-infection memory.

Germline CDR1 and CDR2: SGHTA and FQGNSA. The CDR3 is made up of 18 amino acids. V lost 1 base to trimming and J lost 5 bases, with 23 bases between them. Amplification by 5'RACE using constant-segment primers produced TCR alpha and TCR beta cDNA libraries that carried sample barcodes and UMIs. TCRdb re-called the 5' RACE reads through MiXCR, storing one row per CDR3 protein. Of 150,000 or so distinct CDR3 sequences in the sample, more than 14% were seen once. Of note for this clonotype: No antigen is known for it.

The chain uses TRBV7-2 and TRBJ2-5; D may be TRBD1 (6 bases). The sequenced sample consisted of PBMCs or a T cell subset sorted from them (not recorded which). The clonotype comes from an adult woman who had mild COVID-19 (a few samples of this study predate the infection). Cell type and time point are not known. The CDR3 loop is CASSLGGRGMMRPETQYF. The CDR3 DNA reads TGTGCCAGCAGCTTAGGGGGCAGGGGCATGATGAGACCCGAGACCCAGTACTTC.